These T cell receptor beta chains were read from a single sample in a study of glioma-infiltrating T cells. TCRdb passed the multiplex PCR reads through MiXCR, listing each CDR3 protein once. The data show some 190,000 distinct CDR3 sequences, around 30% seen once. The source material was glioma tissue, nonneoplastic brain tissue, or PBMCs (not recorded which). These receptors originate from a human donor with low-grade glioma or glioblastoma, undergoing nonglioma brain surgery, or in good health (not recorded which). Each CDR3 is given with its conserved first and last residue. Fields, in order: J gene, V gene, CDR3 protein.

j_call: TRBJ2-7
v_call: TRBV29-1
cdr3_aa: CSGQGSYEQYF

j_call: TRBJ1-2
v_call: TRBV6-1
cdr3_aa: CASSPPQNYGYTF

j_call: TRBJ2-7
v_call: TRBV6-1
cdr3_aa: CASSLAYDQYF

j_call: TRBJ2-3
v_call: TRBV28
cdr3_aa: CASSYQIVARSTDTRYF

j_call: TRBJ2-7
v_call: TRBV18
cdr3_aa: CASSPAAGGPYEQYF

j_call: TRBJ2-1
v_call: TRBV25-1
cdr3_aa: CASSGYQRDRSYNEQFF

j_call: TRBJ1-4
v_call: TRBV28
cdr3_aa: CASSPGTGGAEKLFF

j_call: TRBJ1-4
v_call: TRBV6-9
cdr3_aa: CASSSTGATNKKLFF

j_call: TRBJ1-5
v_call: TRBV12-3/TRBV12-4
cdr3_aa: CASSLRRGQGNQPQHF

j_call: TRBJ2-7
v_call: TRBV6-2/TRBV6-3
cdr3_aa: CASSFWTGASSYEQYF

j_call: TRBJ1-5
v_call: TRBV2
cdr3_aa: CASRNPGFSNQPQHF

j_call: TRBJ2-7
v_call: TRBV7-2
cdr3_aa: CASSPGQGFYEQYF

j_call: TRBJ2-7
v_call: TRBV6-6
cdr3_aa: CAISLQGSYEQYF

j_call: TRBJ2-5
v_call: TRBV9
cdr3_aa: CASSAQGIGMAQYF

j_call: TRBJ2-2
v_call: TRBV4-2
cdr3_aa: CASSRGGGETGELFF

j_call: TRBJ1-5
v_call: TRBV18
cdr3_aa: CASSPEDSGQPQHF

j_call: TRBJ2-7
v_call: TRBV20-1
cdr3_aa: CSSTYPGQGRHEQYF

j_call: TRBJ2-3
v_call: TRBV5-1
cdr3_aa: CASTLRGTTDTQYF

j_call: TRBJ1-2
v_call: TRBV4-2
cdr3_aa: CASGGTLYGYTF

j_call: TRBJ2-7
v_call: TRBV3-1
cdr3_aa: CASSEGAASSYEQYF

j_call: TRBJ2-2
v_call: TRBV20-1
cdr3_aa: CSAPRTGEGGELFF

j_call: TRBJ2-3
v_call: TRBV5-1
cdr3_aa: CASSSWGGDTQYF

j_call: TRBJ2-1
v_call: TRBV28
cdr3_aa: CASSLGGGFNEQFF

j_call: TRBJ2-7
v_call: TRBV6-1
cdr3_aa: CASSLTGGSGEQYF

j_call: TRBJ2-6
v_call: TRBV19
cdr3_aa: CASTLSGANVLTF

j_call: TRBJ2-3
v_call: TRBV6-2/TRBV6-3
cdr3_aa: CASRPLTGDRDTQYF

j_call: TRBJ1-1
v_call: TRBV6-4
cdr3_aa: CASSLTGLTEAFF